This T cell receptor (beta chain) was profiled in a study of tumor-infiltrating lymphocytes in primary liver carcinoma. Study details: Participating patients were men and women between 30 and 69 years old. T1-T3 N0M0 was the stage of the tumors, which were 4.2 to 10 cm across.

Findings of the study overall: Between tumor regions, pairs overlapped more than tumor-adjacent and tumor-blood pairs did.

TCR beta cDNA came from about 450 ng total RNA, primed with a constant-region primer. TCR beta libraries came from three nested multiplex PCR rounds using slightly modified ARM-PCR. TCRdb used MiXCR to reprocess the multiplex PCR reads, holding one entry per CDR3 protein. The table lists about 190,000 distinct CDR3 sequences, around four fifths of them singletons. Unsorted bulk tissue (roughly 19-31 mg) underwent RNA and DNA co-extraction. Among the patients, all had chronic HBV infection and none had been treated. In the case of this clonotype: The antigen is undetermined.

Sequencing was carried out using tumor tissue from primary liver carcinoma. The TCR comes from a man aged 40-55 years with primary liver carcinoma and hepatitis B virus infection.

The CDR3 reads CASNDPGLVSYNEQFF. Written as DNA, the CDR3 is TGTGCCAGTAATGATCCGGGACTAGTATCCTACAATGAGCAGTTCTTC. The chain combines TRBV12-3 or TRBV12-4 with TRBJ2-1; 8 bases agree with TRBD2. V shed 9 bases and J 1 base; nucleotides not matched to a gene: 11. The CDR3 is made up of 16 amino acids.